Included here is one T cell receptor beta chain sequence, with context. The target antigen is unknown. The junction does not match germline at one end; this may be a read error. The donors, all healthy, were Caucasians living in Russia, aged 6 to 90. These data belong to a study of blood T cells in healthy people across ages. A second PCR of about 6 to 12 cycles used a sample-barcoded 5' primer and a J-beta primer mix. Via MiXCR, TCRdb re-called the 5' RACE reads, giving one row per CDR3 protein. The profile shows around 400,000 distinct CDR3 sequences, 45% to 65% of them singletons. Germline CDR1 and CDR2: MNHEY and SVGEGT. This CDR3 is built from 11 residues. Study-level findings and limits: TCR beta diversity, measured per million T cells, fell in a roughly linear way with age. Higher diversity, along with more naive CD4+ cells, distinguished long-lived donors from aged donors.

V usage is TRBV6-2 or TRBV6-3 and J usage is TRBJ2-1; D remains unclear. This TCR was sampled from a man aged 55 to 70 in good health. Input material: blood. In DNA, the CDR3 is TGTGCCAGCAGTTCATGGAATGGGCAGTTCTTC. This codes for CASSSWNGQFF.